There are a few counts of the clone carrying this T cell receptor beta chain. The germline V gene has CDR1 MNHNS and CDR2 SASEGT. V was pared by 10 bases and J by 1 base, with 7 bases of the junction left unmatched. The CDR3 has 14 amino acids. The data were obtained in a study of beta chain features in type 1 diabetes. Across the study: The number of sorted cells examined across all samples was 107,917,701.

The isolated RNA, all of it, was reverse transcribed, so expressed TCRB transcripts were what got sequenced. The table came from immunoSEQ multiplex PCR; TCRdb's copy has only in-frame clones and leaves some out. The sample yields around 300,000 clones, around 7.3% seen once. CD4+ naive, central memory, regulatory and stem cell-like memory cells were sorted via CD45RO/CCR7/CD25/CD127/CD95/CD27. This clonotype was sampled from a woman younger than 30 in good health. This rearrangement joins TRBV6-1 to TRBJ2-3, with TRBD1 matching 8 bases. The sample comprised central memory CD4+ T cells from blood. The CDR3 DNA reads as TGTGCCACCAGCGTGGGACAGGGCACAGATACGCAGTATTTT. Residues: CATSVGQGTDTQYF.